This T cell receptor beta chain comes out of a study of CXCR4 blockade with PD-1 therapy in pancreatic cancer (dated by TCRdb to the late 2010s). General notes on the study: The study combined multiplex immunohistochemistry and TCRbeta immunosequencing of resected pancreatic ductal adenocarcinoma with ex vivo slice culture testing PD-1 and CXCR4 blockade. To assess intratumoral heterogeneity, two geographically distinct regions from each of five or six tumors were TCR-sequenced.

Study-wide conclusions, independent of this receptor: Only TCRbeta chains were sequenced, so true antigen-specificity overlap of convergent dominant clones remained unconfirmed pending paired alpha-beta single-cell sequencing. Although tumors showed clonal expansion, with a mean productive clonality of 0.14 compared with 0.05 in healthy blood, clonality was not correlated with survival. The frequency of each amino acid clone correlated strongly with the number of distinct nucleotide rearrangements encoding that clone, suggesting convergent selection driven by common tumor antigens.

Using the immunoSEQ Assay at Adaptive Biotechnologies, the researchers immunosequenced TCRbeta CDR3 regions from the extracted DNA. On the authors' methods: To measure the absolute abundance of each unique TCRbeta CDR3, the sequences were collapsed and filtered. Clonality was defined as 1 minus Pielou's evenness, computed on productive in-frame rearrangements only. Regional overlap was evaluated by tracking the top 100 nucleotide rearrangements across paired samples, and paired versus unrelated samples were compared using the Morisita index. The immunoSEQ Rearrangement Details tool was used to assess convergence of nucleotide rearrangements onto identical amino acid sequences. TCRdb's version of the immuneACCESS table is confined to in-frame rearrangements and falls short of the full clone set. An unresolved V gene accounts for under half of the shortfall where checked; the remainder is of unknown origin. That table is the source of V, J and clone size, and D and trimming were worked out from the DNA. This sample has thousands of clones in its table, and about half of those were observed once. The top ten clones comprise around 8.4% of the sample.

V and J are truncated by 7 bases and 0 bases respectively, leaving an intervening sequence of 9 bases. The CDR3, from cysteine to phenylalanine, totals 13 residues. Only the CDR3 DNA stays, 39 bases, in frame from base 1. CDR1 and CDR2, looked up from the germline V gene (reference sequence), are GTSNPN and SVGIG. Regarding this clone: Its antigen is not yet known. Nothing much larger sits one base from this clone, and base qualities are not available.

The patients who supplied the archived tumor blocks had received no neoadjuvant therapy before resection. The preserved-tissue arm of the study used 30 to 35 surgical resection samples from about 25 previously untreated pancreatic ductal adenocarcinoma patients. DNA for the resection arm was extracted from ten 5-micron curls of FFPE tumor cut next to the multiplex immunohistochemistry slide. The V and J segments used are TRBV30 and TRBJ1-4, with the D gene not confidently named. Sequences were obtained from tumor tissue. This sequence was found in a human donor with pancreatic ductal adenocarcinoma. The DNA reads TGTGCCTCGCGGACGGCAACTAATGAAAAACTGTTTTTT. Translated, it reads CASRTATNEKLFF.